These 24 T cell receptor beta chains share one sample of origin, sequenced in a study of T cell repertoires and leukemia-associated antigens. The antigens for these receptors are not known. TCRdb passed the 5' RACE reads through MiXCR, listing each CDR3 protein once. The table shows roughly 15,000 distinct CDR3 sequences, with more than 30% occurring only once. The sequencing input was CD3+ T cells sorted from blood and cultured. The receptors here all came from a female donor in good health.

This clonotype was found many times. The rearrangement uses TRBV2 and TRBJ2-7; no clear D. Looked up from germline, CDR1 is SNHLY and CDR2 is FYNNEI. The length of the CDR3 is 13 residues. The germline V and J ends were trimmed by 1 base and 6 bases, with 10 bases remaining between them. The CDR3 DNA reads TGTGCCAGCAGTGAAGGGAGTTGGGTCGAGCAGTACTTC. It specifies CASSEGSWVEQYF. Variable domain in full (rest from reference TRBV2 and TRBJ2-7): EPEVTQTPSHQVTQMGQEVILRCVPISNHLYFYWYRQILGQKVEFLVSFYNNEISEKSEIFDDQFSVERPDGSNFTLKIRSTKLEDSAMYFCASSEGSWVEQYFGPGTRLTVT.

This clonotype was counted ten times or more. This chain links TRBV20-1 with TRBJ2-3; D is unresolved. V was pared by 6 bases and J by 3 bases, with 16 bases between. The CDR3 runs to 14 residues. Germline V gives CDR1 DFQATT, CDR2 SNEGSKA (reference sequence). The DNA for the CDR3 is TGCAGTGCCGTACCGGATAATCAAACAGATACGCAGTATTTT. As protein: CSAVPDNQTDTQYF.

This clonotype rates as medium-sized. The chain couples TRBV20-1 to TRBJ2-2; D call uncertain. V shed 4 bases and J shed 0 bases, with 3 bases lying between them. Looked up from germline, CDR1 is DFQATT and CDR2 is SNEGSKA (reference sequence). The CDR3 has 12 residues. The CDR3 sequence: CSAKTNTGELFF. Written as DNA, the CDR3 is TGCAGTGCTAAGACGAACACCGGGGAGCTGTTTTTT.

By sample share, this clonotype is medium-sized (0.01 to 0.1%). CDR3 coding DNA: TGTGCCAGCAGCCTACTGGAGGGAAACATTCAGTACTTC. It translates to CASSLLEGNIQYF. The chain combines TRBV12-3 or TRBV12-4 with TRBJ2-4, with a tentative D call TRBD2 (6 bases). This CDR3 region has 13 residues. Trimming took 6 bases from V and 6 from J, leaving 12 bases between them.

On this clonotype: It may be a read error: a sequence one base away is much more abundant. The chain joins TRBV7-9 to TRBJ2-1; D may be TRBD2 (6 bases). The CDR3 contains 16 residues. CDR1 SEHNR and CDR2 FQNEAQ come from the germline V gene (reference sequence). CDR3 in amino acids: CASSPHPREKGNERFF. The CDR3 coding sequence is TGTGCCAGCAGTCCCCACCCGCGGGAAAAAGGGAATGAGCGGTTCTTC.

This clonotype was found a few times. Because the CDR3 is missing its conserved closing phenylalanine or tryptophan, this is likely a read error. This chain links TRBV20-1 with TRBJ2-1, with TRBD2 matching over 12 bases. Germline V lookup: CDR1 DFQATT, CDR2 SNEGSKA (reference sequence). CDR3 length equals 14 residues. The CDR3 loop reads CSAPSGRAYNEQFL. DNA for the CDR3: TGTAGTGCTCCTAGCGGGAGGGCCTACAATGAGCAGTTCCTC.

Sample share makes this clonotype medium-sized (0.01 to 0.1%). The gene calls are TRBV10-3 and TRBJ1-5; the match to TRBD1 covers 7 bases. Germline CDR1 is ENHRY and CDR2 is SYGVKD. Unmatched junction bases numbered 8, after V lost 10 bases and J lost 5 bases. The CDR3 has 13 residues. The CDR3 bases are TGTGCCACCCGGGACAGTGGCGATCAGCCCCAGCATTTT. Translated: CATRDSGDQPQHF.

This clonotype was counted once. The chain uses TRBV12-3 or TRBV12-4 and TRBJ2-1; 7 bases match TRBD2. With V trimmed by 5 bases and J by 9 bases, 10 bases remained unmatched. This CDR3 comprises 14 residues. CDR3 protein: CASSGLVDQFEQFF. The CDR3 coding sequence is TGTGCCAGCAGTGGACTAGTTGATCAATTTGAGCAGTTCTTC.

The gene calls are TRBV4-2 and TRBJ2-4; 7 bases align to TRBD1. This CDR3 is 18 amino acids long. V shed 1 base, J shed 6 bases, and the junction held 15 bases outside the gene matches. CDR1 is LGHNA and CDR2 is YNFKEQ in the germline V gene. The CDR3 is CASSQGPGTVFGINIQYF. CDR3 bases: TGTGCCAGCAGCCAAGGACCCGGGACAGTCTTTGGGATAAACATTCAGTACTTC.

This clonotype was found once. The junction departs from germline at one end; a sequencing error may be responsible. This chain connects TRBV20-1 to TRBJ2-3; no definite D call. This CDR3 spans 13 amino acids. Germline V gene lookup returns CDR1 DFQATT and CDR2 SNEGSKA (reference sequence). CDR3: CTCNKQTADPQYF. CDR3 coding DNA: TGCACCTGCAACAAACAAACCGCAGATCCGCAGTATTTT.

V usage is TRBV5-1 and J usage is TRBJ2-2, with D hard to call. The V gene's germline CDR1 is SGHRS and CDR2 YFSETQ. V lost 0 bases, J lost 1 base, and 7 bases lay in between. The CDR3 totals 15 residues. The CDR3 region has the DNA TGCGCCAGCAGCTTGGAGGTGGGGAACACCGGGGAGCTGTTTTTT. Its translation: CASSLEVGNTGELFF.

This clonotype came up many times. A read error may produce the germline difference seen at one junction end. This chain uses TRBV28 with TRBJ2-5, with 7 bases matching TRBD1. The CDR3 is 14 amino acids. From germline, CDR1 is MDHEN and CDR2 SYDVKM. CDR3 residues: CASSRDSGRETQYF. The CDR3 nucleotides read TGTGCGAGCAGCAGGGACAGCGGTCGGGAGACCCAGTACTTC.

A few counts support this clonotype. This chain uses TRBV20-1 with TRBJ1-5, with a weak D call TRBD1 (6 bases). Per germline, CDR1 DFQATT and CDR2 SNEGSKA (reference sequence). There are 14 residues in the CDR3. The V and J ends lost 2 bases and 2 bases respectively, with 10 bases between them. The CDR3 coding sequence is TGCAGTGCTAGACAGGGGTACGGCAATCAGCCCCAGCATTTT. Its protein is CSARQGYGNQPQHF.

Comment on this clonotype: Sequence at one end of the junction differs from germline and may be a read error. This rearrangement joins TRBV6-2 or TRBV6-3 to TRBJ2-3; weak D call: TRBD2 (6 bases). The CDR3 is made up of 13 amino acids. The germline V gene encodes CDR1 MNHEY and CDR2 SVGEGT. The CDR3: CPSTAGTADMQYF. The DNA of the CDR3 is TGTCCCAGCACGGCGGGGACTGCAGATATGCAGTATTTT.

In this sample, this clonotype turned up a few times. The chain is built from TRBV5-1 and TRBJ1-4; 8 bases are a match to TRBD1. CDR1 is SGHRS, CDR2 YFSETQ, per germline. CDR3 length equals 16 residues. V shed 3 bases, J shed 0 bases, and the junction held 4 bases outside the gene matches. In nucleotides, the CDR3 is TGCGCCAGCAGCTGGGGACAGGTCTCAACTAATGAAAAACTGTTTTTT. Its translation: CASSWGQVSTNEKLFF. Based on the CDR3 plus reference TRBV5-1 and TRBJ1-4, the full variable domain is KAGVTQTPRYLIKTRGQQVTLSCSPISGHRSVSWYQQTPGQGLQFLFEYFSETQRNKGNFPGRFSGRQFSNSRSEMNVSTLELGDSALYLCASSWGQVSTNEKLFFGSGTQLSVL.

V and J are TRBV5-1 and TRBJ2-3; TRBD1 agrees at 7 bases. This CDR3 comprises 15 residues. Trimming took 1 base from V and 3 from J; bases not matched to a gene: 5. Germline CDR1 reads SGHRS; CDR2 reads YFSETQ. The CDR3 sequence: CASSLTGASTDTQYF. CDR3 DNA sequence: TGCGCCAGCAGCTTGACAGGGGCGTCTACAGATACGCAGTATTTT.

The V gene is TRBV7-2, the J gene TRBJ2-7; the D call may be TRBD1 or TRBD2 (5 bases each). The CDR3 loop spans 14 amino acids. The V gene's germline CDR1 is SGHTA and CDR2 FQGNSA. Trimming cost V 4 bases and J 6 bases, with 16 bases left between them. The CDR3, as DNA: TGTGCCAGCAGCTCCCGGGACGGTGCCCTCGAGCAGTACTTC. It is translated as CASSSRDGALEQYF.

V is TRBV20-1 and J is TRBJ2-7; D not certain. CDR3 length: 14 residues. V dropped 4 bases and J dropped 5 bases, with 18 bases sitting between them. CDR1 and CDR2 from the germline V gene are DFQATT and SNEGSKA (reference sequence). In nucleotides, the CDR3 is TGCAGTGCTACCGATTTGGTAGGGTTCCACGAGCAGTACTTC. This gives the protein CSATDLVGFHEQYF.

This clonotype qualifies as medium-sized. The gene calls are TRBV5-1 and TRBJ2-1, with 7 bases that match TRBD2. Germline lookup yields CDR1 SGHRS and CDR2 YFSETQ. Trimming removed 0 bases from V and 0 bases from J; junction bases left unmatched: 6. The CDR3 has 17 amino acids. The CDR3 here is CASSLDGGGASYNEQFF. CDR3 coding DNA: TGCGCCAGCAGCTTGGATGGGGGAGGGGCCTCCTACAATGAGCAGTTCTTC.

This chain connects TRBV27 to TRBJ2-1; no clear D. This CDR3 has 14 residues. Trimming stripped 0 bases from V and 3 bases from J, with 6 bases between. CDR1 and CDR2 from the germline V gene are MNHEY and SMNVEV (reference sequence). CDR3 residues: CASSLSRFYNEQFF. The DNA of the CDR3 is TGTGCCAGCAGTTTATCCCGGTTCTACAATGAGCAGTTCTTC.

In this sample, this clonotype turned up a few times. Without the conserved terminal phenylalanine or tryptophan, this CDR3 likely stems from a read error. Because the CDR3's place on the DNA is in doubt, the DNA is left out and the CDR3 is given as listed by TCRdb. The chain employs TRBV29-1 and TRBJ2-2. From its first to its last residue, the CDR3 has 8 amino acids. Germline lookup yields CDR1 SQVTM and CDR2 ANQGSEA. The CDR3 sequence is CSVGYANT.

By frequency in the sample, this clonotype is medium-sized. The CDR3, as DNA: TGCAGTGCTCCCCGTTCGGAGGACGAGACCCAGTACTTC. This gives the protein CSAPRSEDETQYF. This chain links TRBV20-1 with TRBJ2-5, with TRBD2 as a possible D gene (5 bases). Trimming took 5 bases from V and 5 from J, leaving 15 bases between them. This CDR3 comprises 13 residues. From germline, CDR1 is DFQATT and CDR2 SNEGSKA (reference sequence).

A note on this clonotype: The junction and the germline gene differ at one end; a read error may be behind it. The chain's CDR3 is CASGSTSRSREQLF. The CDR3 nucleotides are TGTGCCAGCGGCTCTACTAGCAGGAGTAGAGAGCAGCTCTTC. The chain uses TRBV5-6 and TRBJ2-1, with D perhaps TRBD2 (6 bases). CDR3 length: 14 residues. Germline V gene data show CDR1 as SGHDT and CDR2 as YYEEEE.

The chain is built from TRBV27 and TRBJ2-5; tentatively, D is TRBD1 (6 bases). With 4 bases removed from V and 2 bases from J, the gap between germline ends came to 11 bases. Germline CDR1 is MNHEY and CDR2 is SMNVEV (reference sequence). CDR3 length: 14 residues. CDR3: CASSSRTDQETQYF. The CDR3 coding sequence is TGTGCCAGCAGTTCTCGGACAGATCAAGAGACCCAGTACTTC.